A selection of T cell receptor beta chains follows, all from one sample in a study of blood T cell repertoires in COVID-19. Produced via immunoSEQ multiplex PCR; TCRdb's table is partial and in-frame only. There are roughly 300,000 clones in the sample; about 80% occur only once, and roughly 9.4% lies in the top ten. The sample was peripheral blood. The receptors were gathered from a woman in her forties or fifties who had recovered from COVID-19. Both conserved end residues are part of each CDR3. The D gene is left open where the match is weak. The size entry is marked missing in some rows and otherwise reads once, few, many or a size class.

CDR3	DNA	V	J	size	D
CASSQVDMVNYGYTF	TGTGCCAGCAGCCAAGTCGACATGGTTAACTATGGCTACACCTTC	TRBV3-1/TRBV3-2	TRBJ1-2	.	.
CASSPQGTSGNTIYF	TGTGCCAGCTCACCCCAGGGTACCTCTGGAAACACCATATATTTT	TRBV18	TRBJ1-3	.	.
CASSLGEQADTQYF	TGTGCCAGCAGCTTAGGGGAGCAAGCAGATACGCAGTATTTT	TRBV7-9	TRBJ2-3	.	.
CASSPRLAETYEQYF	TGTGCCAGCAGCCCAAGGCTAGCGGAGACCTACGAGCAGTACTTC	TRBV11-3	TRBJ2-7	.	TRBD2
CASGSGSSTDTQYF	TGTGCTAGTGGGTCAGGGTCCAGCACAGATACGCAGTATTTT	TRBV12-5	TRBJ2-3	.	.
CASSPGQGAGSPLHF	TGTGCCAGCAGCCCGGGACAGGGGGCAGGATCACCCCTCCACTTT	TRBV11-2	TRBJ1-6	.	TRBD1
CASSLESRGPQHF	TGTGCCAGCAGCTTAGAAAGCCGGGGGCCCCAGCATTTT	TRBV7-3	TRBJ1-5	.	.
CASSPPRAGPRGEAFF	TGTGCCAGCTCACCACCGCGGGCGGGGCCCCGGGGTGAAGCTTTCTTT	TRBV18	TRBJ1-1	.	.
CASSTKTGPKGETEAFF	TGTGCCAGCAGCACGAAGACAGGCCCGAAGGGGGAAACTGAAGCTTTCTTT	TRBV28	TRBJ1-1	once	.
CASRQPGQGSYEQYF	TGTGCCAGCAGACAACCGGGACAGGGATCTTACGAGCAGTACTTC	TRBV2	TRBJ2-7	.	TRBD1
CASSFAGTNTGELFF	TGTGCCAGCAGCTTTGCGGGTACGAACACCGGGGAGCTGTTTTTT	TRBV5-4	TRBJ2-2	.	.
CASSSDGLASTGELFF	TGCGCCAGCAGCTCAGACGGACTAGCGAGCACCGGGGAGCTGTTTTTT	TRBV5-1	TRBJ2-2	.	TRBD2
CASSASGGEQYF	TGTGCCAGCAGTGCCTCGGGGGGCGAGCAGTACTTC	TRBV2	TRBJ2-7	once	TRBD2
CASSQGGQPQHF	TGTGCCAGCAGCCAGGGGGGTCAGCCCCAGCATTTT	TRBV3-1/TRBV3-2	TRBJ1-5	.	.
CSVARTGNTEAFF	TGCAGCGTCGCGAGGACAGGCAACACTGAAGCTTTCTTT	TRBV29-1	TRBJ1-1	.	TRBD1